Each of the 23 T cell receptor beta chains below was sequenced from the same sample in a study of CD8+ T cells in alopecia areata. cDNA reverse transcribed from extracted RNA served as the sequencing template. Method: immunoSEQ multiplex PCR; TCRdb's copy keeps in-frame clones and lacks some. The sample contains more than 130,000 clones, roughly four fifths of which appear only once. The treatment: oral pan-JAK inhibitor, 5-10 mg twice daily. The material was CD8+ T cells sorted from blood, obtained at week 4, from a patient treated with tofacitinib. The origin of the receptors is a human donor with alopecia areata.

Of note for this clone: Germline is not matched at one junction end, which may reflect a read error. The CDR3 reads CASSFRGGDRPIF. CDR3 coding DNA: TGTGCCAGCAGCTTTAGGGGCGGGGACCGACCGATCTTC. This chain uses TRBV11-3 with TRBJ2-1, with D possibly matching TRBD2 (6 bases). Germline V gene lookup returns CDR1 SGHNT and CDR2 YENEEA. The length of the CDR3 is 13 residues.

The chain employs TRBV4-1 and TRBJ1-4, with D possibly being TRBD1 (5 bases). The ends were cut back, 3 bases at V and 5 bases at J, with 16 bases in the middle. The CDR3 is 16 amino acids. Looked up from germline, CDR1 is MGHRA and CDR2 is YSYEKL. The CDR3 DNA reads as TGCGCCAGCAGCCACGGGGGTGGCAAAATCAATGAAAAACTGTTTTTT. It encodes CASSHGGGKINEKLFF.

The chain recombines TRBV11-3 with TRBJ2-3, with 9 bases identical to TRBD2. Germline CDR1 reads SGHNT; CDR2 reads YENEEA. Losses at the gene ends were 5 bases for V and 0 bases for J; bases not matched to a gene: 9. The CDR3 contains 17 residues. The CDR3: CASSPHSGGTSTDTQYF. The CDR3, as DNA: TGTGCCAGCAGCCCACATAGCGGGGGCACTAGCACAGATACGCAGTATTTT.

The gene calls are TRBV4-3 and TRBJ2-5; D is possibly TRBD2 (5 bases). Trimming removed 1 base at V and 2 bases at J, with 5 bases between. CDR3 length: 13 amino acids. CDR1 is LGHNA and CDR2 is YSLEER in the germline V gene. CDR3 DNA: TGCGCCAGCAGCCAAGGCGGGCAAGAGACCCAGTACTTC. The encoded protein is CASSQGGQETQYF.

The rearrangement links TRBV30 to TRBJ2-7, with TRBD1 matching 9 bases. V shed 0 bases, J shed 3 bases, and the junction held 15 bases outside the gene matches. The CDR3 has 18 residues. CDR1 and CDR2 from the germline V gene are GTSNPN and SVGIG (reference sequence). CDR3: CAWSVLGQGYRPNYEQYF. The CDR3 DNA reads as TGTGCCTGGAGTGTATTGGGACAGGGATATAGGCCGAACTACGAGCAGTACTTC.

The chain links TRBV30 to TRBJ2-1, with a tentative D call TRBD1 (6 bases). V dropped 3 bases and J dropped 11 bases, with 11 bases sitting between them. The germline V gene encodes CDR1 GTSNPN and CDR2 SVGIG (reference sequence). The CDR3 sequence is 11 residues long. The CDR3: CAWSLGDKQFF. CDR3 in DNA: TGTGCCTGGAGCCTAGGGGACAAGCAGTTCTTC.

This clone was found once. J is TRBJ2-2 and V is TRBV4-1; TRBD1 matches at 7 bases. This CDR3 region has 16 residues. Germline trimming cut 3 bases from V and 3 bases from J; bases unmatched to any gene: 7. CDR1 and CDR2 from the germline V gene are MGHRA and YSYEKL. This CDR3 reads CASSHPTGIDTGELFF. The DNA of the CDR3 is TGCGCCAGCAGCCACCCGACAGGGATCGACACCGGGGAGCTGTTTTTT.

As concerns this clone: Other DNA sequences from this sample encode an identical CDR3 as well. CDR3 DNA: TGCAGCGCCTTTCAAGACACCGGGGAGCTGTTTTTT. Its protein product is CSAFQDTGELFF. V gene TRBV29-1 combines with J gene TRBJ2-2; unclear D gene. The germline V gene has CDR1 SQVTM and CDR2 ANQGSEA. The V gene lost 7 bases and the J gene lost 3 bases, with 9 bases spanning the gap. CDR3 length: 12 residues.

The chain links TRBV28 to TRBJ1-4, with 10 nucleotides matching TRBD1. CDR1 MDHEN and CDR2 SYDVKM come from the germline V gene. The CDR3 totals 14 residues. V lost 4 bases, J lost 5 bases, and 1 base stayed unmatched. The CDR3 nucleotides are TGTGCCAGCAGTTCGACAGGGGGCAATGAAAAACTGTTTTTT. This gives the protein CASSSTGGNEKLFF.

This clone was found a few times. This chain joins TRBV4-2 and TRBJ2-7, with 9 bases aligning to TRBD1. CDR1 LGHNA and CDR2 YNFKEQ come from the germline V gene. V lost 1 base to trimming and J lost 3 bases; unmatched junction nucleotides: 7. The CDR3 contains 16 residues. The CDR3 nucleotides are TGTGCCAGCAGCCAAGTCAGTCGGACAGGGGTCTACGAGCAGTACTTC. This codes for CASSQVSRTGVYEQYF.

This clone was seen a handful of times. The chain is built from TRBV6-5 and TRBJ2-5, with 8 bases fitting TRBD2. Germline V gene sequence: CDR1 MNHEY, CDR2 SVGAGI. With V trimmed by 5 bases and J by 2 bases, 7 bases remained unmatched. There are 15 residues in the CDR3. CDR3 amino acids: CASSGAGGTQETQYF. The CDR3 nucleotides are TGTGCCAGCAGTGGCGCGGGGGGCACACAAGAGACCCAGTACTTC.

There are a few counts of this clone. The CDR3 region has the DNA TGTGCCAGCAGTCCCACAACAAAAGGCGAGCAGTACTTC. This codes for CASSPTTKGEQYF. This chain joins TRBV2 and TRBJ2-7; D unclear. This CDR3 spans 13 amino acids. The V end was cut by 5 bases, the J end by 6 bases, with 14 bases between. The germline V gene encodes CDR1 SNHLY and CDR2 FYNNEI. The full variable domain, its missing parts supplied by reference TRBV2 and TRBJ2-7, is EPEVTQTPSHQVTQMGQEVILRCVPISNHLYFYWYRQILGQKVEFLVSFYNNEISEKSEIFDDQFSVERPDGSNFTLKIRSTKLEDSAMYFCASSPTTKGEQYFGPGTRLTVT.

The CDR3 sequence: CASSPRVTSGYNEQFF. In DNA form, the CDR3 reads TGTGCCAGCAGCCCCCGCGTGACTAGCGGATACAATGAGCAGTTCTTC. The chain couples TRBV5-5 to TRBJ2-1; 9 bases agree with TRBD2. Looked up from germline, CDR1 is SGHKS and CDR2 is YYEKEE (reference sequence). V gave up 4 bases and J gave up 4 bases; unmatched junction bases: 9. The CDR3 is 16 residues long.

The chain employs TRBV30 and TRBJ2-2; D not certain. Germline CDR1 is GTSNPN and CDR2 is SVGIG (reference sequence). The CDR3 contains 12 residues. Deletions cut 2 bases from V and 3 bases from J, with 4 bases between. The CDR3 loop reads CAWSLYTGELFF. The CDR3 DNA sequence: TGTGCCTGGAGTCTGTACACCGGGGAGCTGTTTTTT.

Only one count was recorded for this clone. The rearrangement links TRBV5-6 to TRBJ2-7; D not resolved. Germline CDR1 is SGHDT and CDR2 is YYEEEE. Trimming removed 0 bases from V and 3 bases from J, with 13 bases in between. There are 15 residues in the CDR3. The CDR3 loop is CASSLEGQTFYEQYF. Here the CDR3 DNA reads TGTGCCAGCAGCTTGGAGGGTCAGACCTTCTACGAGCAGTACTTC.

This clone showed up just once. The chain uses TRBV21-1 and TRBJ2-7; the table calls TRBD2, which could not be checked here. TRBV21-1 is a pseudogene. The CDR3 runs 16 residues. CDR3: CASSKVGGGLPYEQYF. The CDR3 region has the DNA TGTGCCAGCAGCAAAGTGGGGGGAGGGCTACCCTACGAGCAGTACTTC.

The genes are TRBV5-6 and TRBJ2-2; 9 bases are a match to TRBD1. Germline V gene data show CDR1 as SGHDT and CDR2 as YYEEEE. The CDR3 covers 15 residues. V gave up 4 bases and J gave up 3 bases; unmatched junction bases: 4. The CDR3 loop reads CASSPGQGYTGELFF. The CDR3 DNA sequence: TGTGCCAGCAGCCCGGGACAGGGATACACCGGGGAGCTGTTTTTT.

The rearrangement uses TRBV30 and TRBJ1-6; no firm D call. V was trimmed by 0 bases and J by 8 bases, leaving 8 bases between them. Germline V lookup: CDR1 GTSNPN, CDR2 SVGIG (reference sequence). There are 13 residues in the CDR3. CDR3 sequence reads: CAWSVQRYSPLHF. The CDR3 DNA reads TGTGCCTGGAGTGTACAACGGTATTCACCCCTCCACTTT.

The chain's CDR3 is CASSTGPPGQFF. CDR3 in DNA: TGCGCCAGCAGCACCGGGCCCCCGGGGCAGTTCTTC. The chain joins TRBV5-1 to TRBJ2-1; D is unclear. CDR1 is SGHRS, CDR2 YFSETQ, per germline. The CDR3 runs 12 residues. Trimming left V 4 bases short and J 12 bases short, with 14 bases between.

The chain carries TRBV7-9 and TRBJ2-7, with a tentative D call TRBD2 (6 bases). The germline V gene encodes CDR1 SEHNR and CDR2 FQNEAQ (reference sequence). This CDR3 has 13 amino acids. V was shortened by 6 bases and J by 5 bases, with 14 bases between the two germline ends. The CDR3 is CASSLSGLDEQYF. DNA for the CDR3: TGTGCCAGCAGTCTAAGCGGGCTCGACGAGCAGTACTTC.

The genes are TRBV29-1 and TRBJ2-5; 9 bases line up with TRBD2. J gave up 1 base and V 1 base, and 7 bases lay outside the gene matches. Germline V gene lookup returns CDR1 SQVTM and CDR2 ANQGSEA. The CDR3 runs 16 residues. The CDR3 loop is CSVEGGSGGFQETQYF. In DNA, the CDR3 is TGCAGCGTTGAAGGGGGTAGCGGGGGCTTCCAAGAGACCCAGTACTTC.

The V and J genes are TRBV9 and TRBJ2-1, with a weak D call TRBD2 (6 bases). Trimming took 3 bases from V and 4 from J, leaving 17 bases between them. This CDR3 has 16 amino acids. Per germline, CDR1 SGDLS and CDR2 YYNGEE. The CDR3 is CASSGPGVSGYNEQFF. The CDR3 nucleotides are TGTGCCAGCAGCGGCCCGGGGGTTAGCGGTTACAATGAGCAGTTCTTC.

As for this clone: Mismatch with germline at one junction end may stem from a read error. The CDR3: CASSLSLAGQQEAQYF. In nucleotides, the CDR3 is TGTGCCAGCAGCTTGTCTCTAGCGGGGCAACAAGAGGCCCAGTACTTC. The chain joins TRBV5-6 to TRBJ2-5; TRBD2 aligns across 9 bases. The CDR3 sequence is 16 residues long. Germline V gene lookup returns CDR1 SGHDT and CDR2 YYEEEE.